The source of this TCR beta chain is a study of T cells after yellow fever vaccination. Using its own MiXCR run on the 5' RACE reads, TCRdb lists one record per CDR3 protein. The table records approximately 61,000 distinct CDR3 sequences, approximately 6.9% of them present only once. This CDR3 is 17 amino acids long. V trimming: 4 bases; J trimming: 0 bases; junction bases outside the gene matches: 9. Germline CDR1 reads MNHNS; CDR2 reads SASEGT. This clonotype was obtained from a young man who received the YFV17D yellow fever vaccine. The chain has TRBV6-1 and TRBJ1-5, with 7 bases that match TRBD1. Sequenced here: CD8+ T cells sorted from PBMCs, sampled on the day of the first yellow fever vaccination. This chain's CDR3 is CASSGEQGRYSNQPQHF. The CDR3 nucleotides are TGTGCCAGCAGTGGGGAACAGGGGCGTTATAGCAATCAGCCCCAGCATTTT.